Reported below is one T cell receptor beta chain. Antigen specificity is unknown. Germline values: CDR1 LNHDA, CDR2 SQIVND (reference sequence). This CDR3 comprises 13 residues. V was cut by 8 bases and J by 4 bases, with 12 bases left in between. The sample comes from a study of a mutant IDH1 vaccine in newly diagnosed glioma. On the study more broadly: Vaccination started 4-6 weeks after radiotherapy alone, or with temozolomide cycles. It was radiotherapy, temozolomide, or both that patients received previously, with most receiving both.

Time point in this sample: week 35, safety follow-up. With topical imiquimod, each dose of the vaccine consisted of 300 ug of mutant IDH1 20-mer peptide. The data were produced by immunoSEQ multiplex PCR, yet TCRdb's version contains in-frame clones alone and is incomplete. The sample carries some 66,000 clones, under 90% recorded once. The chain combines TRBV19 with TRBJ1-3; D ambiguous. This sequence originates from a young man with glioma. The material sequenced was PBMCs, taken from a glioma patient whose treatment included an IDH1 peptide vaccine. The CDR3 region has the DNA TGTGCCAGTCGGGCCGTATTGGGAAACACCATATATTTT. Translated: CASRAVLGNTIYF.